Each of the 22 T cell receptor beta chains below was sequenced from the same sample in a study of T-cell memory formation after mild COVID-19. TCRdb reprocessed the 5' RACE reads via MiXCR and lists one record per CDR3 protein. The sample includes around 470,000 distinct CDR3 sequences, about 19% of them seen just once. The sample consisted of PBMCs or a T cell subset sorted from them (not recorded which). These receptor sequences come from an adult woman who had mild COVID-19 (a few samples of this study predate the infection). Cell type and time point are not known.

This sequence joins TRBV5-1 and TRBJ2-7; possible D gene TRBD2, 5 bases. The CDR3 contains 13 residues. Trimming took off 4 bases at V and 2 bases at J, with 10 bases between the two ends. Germline loops: CDR1 SGHRS, CDR2 YFSETQ. The CDR3 region has the DNA TGCGCCAGCAGCCCCCGGGAACCCTACGAGCAGTACTTC. Translation: CASSPREPYEQYF.

This clonotype has at least ten counts. The rearrangement joins TRBV25-1 to TRBJ2-3; TRBD1 agrees at 7 bases. The CDR3 is 17 residues long. J gave up 1 base and V 0 bases, and 7 bases lay outside the gene matches. Germline CDR1 reads MGHDK; CDR2 reads SYGVNS. This chain's CDR3 is CASSEYRVGTGTDTQYF. DNA of the CDR3: TGTGCCAGCAGTGAATATCGCGTTGGGACAGGCACAGATACGCAGTATTTT. The full variable domain, completed using reference TRBV25-1 and TRBJ2-3, is EADIYQTPRYLVIGTGKKITLECSQTMGHDKMYWYQQDPGMELHLIHYSYGVNSTEKGDLSSESTVSRIRTEHFPLTLESARPSHTSQYLCASSEYRVGTGTDTQYFGPGTRLTVL.

Ten or more counts support this clonotype. The V gene is TRBV7-2, the J gene TRBJ2-3; 9 bases agree with TRBD2. The trim removed 1 base at V and 0 bases at J, leaving 2 bases unmatched. The CDR3 length is 16 residues. Per germline, CDR1 SGHTA and CDR2 FQGNSA. The CDR3 protein is CASSLEAGGSTDTQYF. The CDR3 DNA follows: TGTGCCAGCAGCTTAGAAGCGGGAGGAAGCACAGATACGCAGTATTTT. Drawing the rest from reference TRBV7-2 and TRBJ2-3, the complete variable domain is GAGVSQSPSNKVTEKGKDVELRCDPISGHTALYWYRQSLGQGLEFLIYFQGNSAPDKSGLPSDRFSAERTGGSVSTLTIQRTQQEDSAVYLCASSLEAGGSTDTQYFGPGTRLTVL.

This chain uses TRBV29-1 with TRBJ2-6; 9 bases fit TRBD1. Trimming cost V 6 bases and J 11 bases; bases outside gene matches: 11. CDR3 length equals 14 residues. Germline loops: CDR1 SQVTM, CDR2 ANQGSEA. CDR3 residues: CSVLDRGVLDVLTF. DNA of the CDR3: TGCAGCGTCTTAGACAGGGGGGTTCTGGACGTCCTGACTTTC.

This chain connects TRBV6-6 to TRBJ1-5; TRBD1 agrees at 8 bases. This CDR3 has 14 amino acids. The germline V gene encodes CDR1 MNHNY and CDR2 SVGAGI (reference sequence). Trimming cost V 6 bases and J 5 bases; bases outside gene matches: 6. CDR3 in amino acids: CASSEAGGDQPQHF. CDR3 bases: TGTGCCAGCAGCGAAGCAGGGGGCGATCAGCCCCAGCATTTT.

V gene TRBV7-8 combines with J gene TRBJ1-1; 7 bases map to TRBD1. CDR3 length equals 15 residues. V was clipped by 3 bases and J by 3 bases; unmatched bases: 7. The germline CDR1 and CDR2 sequences are SGHVS and FQNEAQ. The CDR3 spells CASSLGRDRDTEAFF. CDR3 coding DNA: TGTGCCAGCAGCTTGGGGAGAGACAGGGACACTGAAGCTTTCTTT.

The chain links TRBV5-1 to TRBJ2-1; no definite D call. The CDR3 runs to 14 residues. V lost 5 bases, J lost 2 bases, and 11 bases lay in between. CDR1 and CDR2 from the germline V gene are SGHRS and YFSETQ. The chain's CDR3 is CASRYREPYNEQFF. The CDR3 DNA reads TGCGCCAGCAGATATAGGGAACCCTACAATGAGCAGTTCTTC.

The V and J genes are TRBV6-5 and TRBJ1-1; 9 bases are a match to TRBD1. V lost 8 bases, J lost 2 bases, and 3 bases stayed unmatched. The CDR3 extends over 13 amino acids. Germline V gene lookup returns CDR1 MNHEY and CDR2 SVGAGI. The CDR3 reads CASGTGPNTEAFF. In DNA, the CDR3 is TGTGCCAGCGGGACAGGGCCAAACACTGAAGCTTTCTTT.

The chain recombines TRBV6-4 with TRBJ2-1; 14 bases align to TRBD2. The CDR3 runs 15 residues. The J segment lost 13 bases and the V segment lost 2 bases, leaving 7 bases of the junction unmatched. The germline V gene has CDR1 MRHNA and CDR2 SNTAGT. The CDR3 spells CASSDKGLAGVIQFF. The CDR3 DNA is TGTGCCAGCAGTGACAAGGGACTAGCGGGGGTGATTCAGTTCTTC.

CDR3 sequence: CASSVGGTSGSTDTQYF. The CDR3, as DNA: TGTGCCAGCAGCGTAGGTGGGACTAGCGGGAGCACAGATACGCAGTATTTT. V gene TRBV9 combines with J gene TRBJ2-3, with 12 bases that match TRBD2. From germline, CDR1 is SGDLS and CDR2 YYNGEE. CDR3 size: 17 residues. With V trimmed by 0 bases and J by 0 bases, 2 bases remained unmatched.

A few counts support this clonotype. The chain carries TRBV18 and TRBJ1-4, with D tentatively TRBD1 (6 bases). The CDR3 has 14 residues. Trimming pared 3 bases from V and 8 bases from J, leaving 13 bases between. Germline assignment: CDR1 KGHSH and CDR2 LQKENI. The CDR3 DNA reads as TGTGCCAGCTCACCCGGGACACTCACCGAAAAACTGTTTTTT. It encodes CASSPGTLTEKLFF.

Many counts were recorded for this clonotype. The J gene is TRBJ1-1, the V gene TRBV29-1, with 11 bases fitting TRBD1. With 5 bases clipped from V and 4 bases from J, the junction kept 3 bases outside the gene matches. The CDR3 length is 13 residues. Germline assignment: CDR1 SQVTM and CDR2 ANQGSEA. Here the CDR3 reads CSVLGQGVTEAFF. The CDR3 DNA reads TGCAGCGTTTTGGGACAGGGGGTCACTGAAGCTTTCTTT.

The J gene is TRBJ2-5, the V gene TRBV6-2 or TRBV6-3; TRBD2 matches at 8 bases. Germline V gene sequence: CDR1 MNHEY, CDR2 SVGEGT. After removal of 6 bases from V and 5 bases from J, the junction contained 8 bases not matched to a gene. The CDR3 has 14 amino acids. The CDR3 region has the DNA TGTGCCAGCAGCCTTGGCGGGGGGCCGGAGACCCAGTACTTC. Translation gives CASSLGGGPETQYF.

The sample holds a few counts of this clonotype. The V and J genes are TRBV7-9 and TRBJ2-7; 8 bases align to TRBD2. Germline V gene data show CDR1 as SEHNR and CDR2 as FQNEAQ (reference sequence). The CDR3 length is 16 residues. V lost 4 bases, J lost 4 bases, and 12 bases stayed unmatched. The CDR3 coding sequence is TGTGCCAGCAGCTCCGGCGGGACTAGAGAGTTGTACGAGCAGTACTTC. Residues: CASSSGGTRELYEQYF.

The chain is built from TRBV7-3 and TRBJ2-5; D uncertain. V gave up 3 bases and J gave up 0 bases, with 8 bases separating them. CDR3 length: 14 amino acids. Per germline, CDR1 SGHTA and CDR2 FQGTGA. DNA of the CDR3: TGTGCCAGCAGCTTGACGGAGTACCAAGAGACCCAGTACTTC. It specifies CASSLTEYQETQYF.

This clonotype was seen ten or more times. The J gene is TRBJ2-1, the V gene TRBV11-2; 7 bases agree with TRBD1. The CDR3 runs 13 residues. V lost 5 bases, J lost 9 bases, and 7 bases stayed unmatched. CDR1 is SGHAT, CDR2 FQNNGV, per germline. As DNA, the CDR3 is TGTGCCAGCAGCCCGACAGGGTGGGTTGAGCAGTTCTTC. Protein: CASSPTGWVEQFF.

In the case of this clonotype: Mismatch with germline at one junction end may stem from a read error. The CDR3 spells CSHLAWGTAYGYTF. The CDR3 coding sequence is TGCAGCCACCTGGCCTGGGGCACAGCCTATGGATACACCTTC. The chain carries TRBV29-1 and TRBJ1-2; possible D gene TRBD1, 5 bases. This CDR3 contains 14 residues. CDR1 is SQVTM, CDR2 ANQGSEA, per germline.

This clonotype showed up just a few times. The chain carries TRBV11-3 and TRBJ2-1; perhaps D is TRBD1 or TRBD2 (5 bases each). V was clipped by 4 bases and J by 4 bases, with 11 bases between them. Per the germline V gene, CDR1 is SGHNT and CDR2 is YENEEA. The CDR3 has 14 amino acids. The CDR3 DNA reads TGTGCCAGCAGCTCACGGGACCGTTACAATGAGCAGTTCTTC. Translating gives CASSSRDRYNEQFF. Combining the CDR3 with reference TRBV11-3 and TRBJ2-1 gives the whole variable domain EAGVVQSPRYKIIEKKQPVAFWCNPISGHNTLYWYLQNLGQGPELLIRYENEEAVDDSQLPKDRFSAERLKGVDSTLKIQPAELGDSAVYLCASSSRDRYNEQFFGPGTRLTVL.

With respect to this clonotype: As the CDR3 is not closed by the conserved phenylalanine or tryptophan, this likely results from a read error. The chain couples TRBV4-1 to TRBJ2-5; a possible D gene is TRBD1 (6 bases). Trimming removed 4 bases from V and 5 bases from J, with 14 bases in between. The CDR3 length is 14 residues. The germline V gene has CDR1 MGHRA and CDR2 YSYEKL. The CDR3 nucleotides are TGCGCCAGCAGCCGCCAGGGGAGTCGGGAGACCCAGTACTTA. Its translation is CASSRQGSRETQYL.

This clonotype came up a few times. The rearrangement joins TRBV7-8 to TRBJ2-3, with D unresolved. The CDR3 runs to 15 residues. Germline V CDR1 and CDR2: SGHVS, FQNEAQ. V was cut by 7 bases and J by 2 bases, with 16 bases left in between. CDR3 nucleotide sequence: TGTGCCAGCACAGAGCTAGATTTATACACAGATACGCAGTATTTT. This encodes CASTELDLYTDTQYF.

This clonotype was seen a few times. The chain is built from TRBV7-2 and TRBJ2-7; the D is unclear. The CDR3 has 14 residues. Germline CDR1 and CDR2: SGHTA and FQGNSA. V was clipped by 1 base and J by 0 bases, with 7 bases between them. Written as DNA, the CDR3 is TGTGCCAGCAGCTTAGTGGTTAGCTCCTACGAGCAGTACTTC. It translates to CASSLVVSSYEQYF. Using reference TRBV7-2 and TRBJ2-7 for the parts outside the CDR3, the full variable domain is GAGVSQSPSNKVTEKGKDVELRCDPISGHTALYWYRQSLGQGLEFLIYFQGNSAPDKSGLPSDRFSAERTGGSVSTLTIQRTQQEDSAVYLCASSLVVSSYEQYFGPGTRLTVT.

The V and J genes are TRBV27 and TRBJ2-3; no clear D. This CDR3 region has 12 residues. Germline V gives CDR1 MNHEY, CDR2 SMNVEV (reference sequence). Trimming left V 5 bases short and J 0 bases short, with 3 bases between. In nucleotides, the CDR3 is TGTGCCAGCAGTCACAGCACAGATACGCAGTATTTT. Translating gives CASSHSTDTQYF.